This T cell receptor (beta chain) stems from a study of CD8 T cells in ankylosing spondylitis listed by TCRdb under 2017. About the study as a whole: The study set out to find disease-linked TCR variants by profiling T cell receptor beta repertoires in ankylosing spondylitis patients and healthy donors. Peripheral blood samples were taken, and synovial fluid was additionally collected from ankylosing spondylitis patients. The full study cohort was made up of about 25 ankylosing spondylitis patients and 108 healthy donors. Overall results and qualifications from the work: A CD8+ phenotype was shown by the disease-linked clones, which were found at relatively low frequencies in peripheral blood. Blood from ankylosing spondylitis patients appeared to be characterized by a TCR beta motif made up of several highly homologous amino acid variants. The disease-linked clones were reported to be significantly enriched in matched synovial fluid samples from ankylosing spondylitis patients. Some motif variants had previously been reported in the synovial fluid and blood of reactive arthritis patients, which suggests shared mechanisms of disease initiation.

A few counts support this clonotype. Its cognate antigen has yet to be identified. There are no base qualities to consult, and no much larger clone falls within one base. The instrument given in TCRdb is Illumina HiSeq 2500. TCR beta libraries were prepared by quantitative 5'-RACE with molecular barcodes. The published analysis was carried out like this. To identify disease-linked TCR variants, a new computational method was used, one built on a probabilistic model of VDJ rearrangement. TCRdb applied fastp at Q25 and MiXCR to the public reads, then kept only in-frame beta chains. Each entry is one CDR3 protein sequence, shown with its most common DNA and genes. These V and J calls are TCRdb output, not the study's own analysis. The sample table holds some 450,000 distinct CDR3 sequences, of which approximately 17% were seen once. The ten largest clones take up over 0.9% of the sample. The receptor comes from a male donor with ankylosing spondylitis. Sequenced sample: blood, either unsorted or a sorted T cell fraction (not recorded which).

Here the CDR3 is given as CASSSSWTSGSTDTQYF. The sequenced DNA: TGTGCCAGCAGCTCCAGCTGGACTAGCGGGAGCACAGATACGCAGTATTTT. The chain couples TRBV5-5 to TRBJ2-3; 11 central nucleotides agree with TRBD2. Via the germline V gene (reference sequence), CDR1 is SGHKS and CDR2 YYEKEE. Its CDR3 holds 17 amino acids, cysteine through phenylalanine. Here the CDR3 DNA is all that survives: 51 bases in frame from base 1. The germline V and J ends show losses of 3 bases and 0 bases respectively, and no gene match explains 6 bases of the junction.